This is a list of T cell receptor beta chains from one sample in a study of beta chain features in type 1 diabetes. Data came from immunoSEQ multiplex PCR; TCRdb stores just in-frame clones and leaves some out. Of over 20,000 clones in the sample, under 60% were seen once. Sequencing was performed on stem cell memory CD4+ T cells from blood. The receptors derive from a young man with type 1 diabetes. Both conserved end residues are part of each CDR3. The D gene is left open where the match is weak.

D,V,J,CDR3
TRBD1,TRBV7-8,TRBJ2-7,CASSPRQGSYEQYF
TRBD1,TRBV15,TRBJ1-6,CATSRKTGYNSPLHF
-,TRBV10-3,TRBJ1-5,CAISWDSPEGTQHF
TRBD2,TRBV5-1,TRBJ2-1,CASSLELAGGNEQFF
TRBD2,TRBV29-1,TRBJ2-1,CSVVLAGGPSSYNEQFF
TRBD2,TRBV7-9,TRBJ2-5,CASSTGLAGFETQYF
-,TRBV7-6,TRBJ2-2,CASSRSPGELFF
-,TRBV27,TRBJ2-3,CASSFSGWDTQYF
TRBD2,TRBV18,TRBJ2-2,CASSPRGEGPTGELFF
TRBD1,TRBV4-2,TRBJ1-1,CASSHWDRGDTEAFF
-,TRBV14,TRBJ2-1,CASSRQGSSYNEQFF
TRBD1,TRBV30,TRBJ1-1,CAWIWRGRWTEAFF
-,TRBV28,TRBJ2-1,CASSPLSTRSSYNEQFF
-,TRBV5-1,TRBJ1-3,CASSLQQGGGIGNTIYF
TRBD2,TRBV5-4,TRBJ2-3,CASTVGQSGSLDTQYF
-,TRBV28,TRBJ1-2,CASSRNSNYGYTF
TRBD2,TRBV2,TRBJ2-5,CASSYMGGQYF
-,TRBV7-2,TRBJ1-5,CASSSRQSSTQHF
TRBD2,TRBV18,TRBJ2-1,CASSPRTSGWDNEQFF
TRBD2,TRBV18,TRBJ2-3,CASSPLPAGGTTDTQYF
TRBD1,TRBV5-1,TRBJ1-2,CASSMGGGAGSYGYTF
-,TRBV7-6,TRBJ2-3,CASSGRGGTDTQYF
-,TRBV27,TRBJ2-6,CASSPRTITGANVLTF
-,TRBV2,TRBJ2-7,CASSLGGNRLDEQYF
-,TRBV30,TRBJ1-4,CAWGRQHNEKLFF
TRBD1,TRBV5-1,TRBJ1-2,CASSGGTGDGYTF
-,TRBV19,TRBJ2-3,CASSRRQRTDTQYF
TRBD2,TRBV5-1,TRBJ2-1,CASSLPTSGIGHEQFF
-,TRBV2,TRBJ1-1,CASREQVNTEAFF
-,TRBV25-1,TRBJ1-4,CASSGGSENEKLFF
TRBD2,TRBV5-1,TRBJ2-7,CASRSSGGRGEQYF
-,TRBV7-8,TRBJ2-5,CASSLGQQKETQYF
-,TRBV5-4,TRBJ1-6,CASSLGQFNSPLHF
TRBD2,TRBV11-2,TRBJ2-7,CATTSGRYEQYF
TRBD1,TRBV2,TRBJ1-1,CASSEVDRGLNTEAFF
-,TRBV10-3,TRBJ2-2,CAISELGELFF
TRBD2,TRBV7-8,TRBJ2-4,CASSQPRGDKNIQYF
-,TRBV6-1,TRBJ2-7,CASSANGDSYEQYF
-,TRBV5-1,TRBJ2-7,CASSLNPENSYEQYF
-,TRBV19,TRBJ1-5,CASSVPGIGQPQHF
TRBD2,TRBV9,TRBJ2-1,CASSPSGTHPPWKQFF
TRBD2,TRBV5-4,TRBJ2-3,CASSLAGGGGPSWATQYF
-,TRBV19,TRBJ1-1,CASSSLAPEAFF
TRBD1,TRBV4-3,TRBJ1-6,CASSQDVSAGGRNSPLHF
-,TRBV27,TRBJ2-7,CASRLFGEQGGISYEQYF
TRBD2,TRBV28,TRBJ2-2,CASRGLAGRVRTGELFF
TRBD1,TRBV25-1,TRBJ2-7,CASRGQGLEQYF
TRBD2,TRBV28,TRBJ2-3,CASSTPGEGPRTDTQYF
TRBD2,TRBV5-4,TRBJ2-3,CASSLGLAGATDTQYF